The text below deals with one T cell receptor beta chain. As yet, its antigen is unknown. This entry comes from a study of cytomegalovirus exposure and HLA in healthy donors. General study points: In a later analysis, TCR beta V- and J-gene trimming was associated with a missense DCLRE1C variant. Per a prior analysis, the majority of TCR beta V segments were productive roughly 90% or roughly 30% of the time. Excluded: some indistinguishable V segments such as TRBV6-2 and TRBV6-3.

PCR was performed using 60 Vbeta and 13 Jbeta primers. Assay used: immunoSEQ multiplex PCR; TCRdb lists only in-frame clones, some missing. This repertoire shows about 160,000 clones, roughly four fifths found once; its top ten account for about 10%. V was trimmed by 0 bases and J by 9 bases, leaving 13 bases between them. Per germline, CDR1 SGDLS and CDR2 YYNGEE. The CDR3 is made up of 14 amino acids. This clonotype originated in a man between 45 and 60 years old in good health and CMV-seropositive. Sequencing was performed on PBMCs. This rearrangement joins TRBV9 to TRBJ1-5; unclear D gene. Written as DNA, the CDR3 is TGTGCCAGCAGCGTAGAGGGCGGGGTAGGGCCCCAGCATTTT. It translates to CASSVEGGVGPQHF.